This T cell receptor beta chain was observed in a study of blood T cell repertoires in COVID-19. Across the whole study: Whether acute or convalescent, the COVID-19 samples came from the United States, Italy and Spain. The analysed material was cDNA or gDNA that came from T cells, B-cell-depleted T cells, or PBMCs.

Seattle patient enrollment occurred during active infection, with longitudinal follow-up thereafter. Profiling relied on immunoSEQ multiplex PCR, and the TCRdb table lists in-frame clones only, not all of them. The sample holds roughly 70,000 clones, 75% to 90% seen once. The CDR3 contains 15 residues. The germline V gene encodes CDR1 MNHNY and CDR2 SVGAGI (reference sequence). J gave up 4 bases and V 7 bases, and 10 bases lay outside the gene matches. The receptor's source is a man older than 75 with COVID-19, enrolled during active disease. J is TRBJ1-2 and V is TRBV6-6, with 9 positions matching TRBD1. What was sequenced was peripheral blood. CDR3 in DNA: TGTGCCAGCACCTTGGGACAGGGCCATTTCTATGGCTACACCTTC. It translates to CASTLGQGHFYGYTF.